These 18 T cell receptor beta chains were sequenced from one sample in a study of T cells in Graves' hyperthyroidism and ophthalmopathy. From RNA transcripts, TCR beta CDR3 regions were amplified. Initially, a first-round RT-PCR of the TCR CDR3 employed the HTBI primer set. MiXCR, applied by TCRdb to the multiplex PCR reads, yields one record per CDR3 protein. The table records a few hundred thousand distinct CDR3 sequences, about 14% of them present only once. Material for sequencing was blood. The receptors were sampled from a woman aged 25 to 39 with Graves' ophthalmopathy.

This clonotype was seen a few times. Mismatch with germline at one junction end may stem from a read error. CDR3 DNA sequence: TGTGTCAGCAGGAACAGTCTCACAGATACGCAGTATTTT. Translating gives CVSRNSLTDTQYF. V is TRBV6-1 and J is TRBJ2-3, with D unresolved. The CDR3 covers 13 residues. Germline CDR1 and CDR2: MNHNS and SASEGT.

With regard to this clonotype: One end of the junction is discordant with germline, which a read error may explain. The chain is built from TRBV12-5 and TRBJ2-7; D perhaps matches TRBD1 (7 bases). Looked up from germline, CDR1 is LGHNT and CDR2 is FRNRAP. This CDR3 contains 15 residues. In DNA form, the CDR3 reads TGTGCTAGTGGTTTGATACGGGGGACAGCCTACGAGCGGTACTTC. It codes for CASGLIRGTAYERYF.

This clonotype was counted ten times or more. This sequence joins TRBV28 and TRBJ2-7; D gene unclear. Per germline, CDR1 MDHEN and CDR2 SYDVKM. The CDR3 has 15 amino acids. Trimming took off 7 bases at V and 3 bases at J, with 19 bases between the two ends. CDR3 protein: CASTPDKESLYEQYF. The CDR3 coding sequence is TGTGCCAGCACTCCCGACAAGGAGTCGCTCTACGAGCAGTACTTC.

This clonotype was detected many times. The chain combines TRBV27 with TRBJ2-7; unclear D gene. Per the germline V gene, CDR1 is MNHEY and CDR2 is SMNVEV (reference sequence). The length of the CDR3 is 14 residues. V lost 2 bases, J lost 5 bases, and 13 bases lay in between. CDR3 in DNA: TGTGCCAGCAGTTTAACCGGCAGGCCCCACGAGCAGTACTTC. Translated: CASSLTGRPHEQYF.

This clonotype was detected many times. The chain recombines TRBV12-3 or TRBV12-4 with TRBJ2-7; D gene unclear. This CDR3 has 16 amino acids. The V end was cut by 6 bases, the J end by 0 bases, with 18 bases between. This chain's CDR3 is CASSPPTTTSSYEQYF. The CDR3 DNA follows: TGTGCCAGCAGCCCCCCCACAACAACCTCCTCCTACGAGCAGTACTTC.

This clonotype was observed at least ten times. The chain links TRBV20-1 to TRBJ1-5; 7 bases fit TRBD1. Germline CDR1 DFQATT, CDR2 SNEGSKA (reference sequence). The CDR3 length is 14 residues. V trimming: 5 bases; J trimming: 2 bases; junction bases outside the gene matches: 6. The CDR3, as DNA: TGCAGTGCTTTGGACAGGAAGGGCAATCAGCCCCAGCATTTT. As protein: CSALDRKGNQPQHF.

This clonotype was seen ten or more times. The chain couples TRBV2 to TRBJ2-2; 7 bases match TRBD2. CDR3 length equals 15 residues. V was pared by 0 bases and J by 4 bases, with 2 bases of the junction left unmatched. Germline loops: CDR1 SNHLY, CDR2 FYNNEI. The CDR3 bases are TGTGCCAGCAGTGAAGCGGGGGGGGGCACCGGGGAGCTGTTTTTT. Amino acids: CASSEAGGGTGELFF.

As regards this clonotype: Just one base apart from a much larger clone, this may be a read error. V and J are TRBV30 and TRBJ1-2, with 7 bases matching TRBD1. This CDR3 contains 12 residues. The V gene's germline CDR1 is GTSNPN and CDR2 SVGIG (reference sequence). The trim removed 5 bases at V and 3 bases at J, leaving 3 bases unmatched. CDR3 residues: CAWGDRDYGYTF. DNA of the CDR3: TGTGCCTGGGGTGACAGGGACTATGGCTACACCTTC.

This clonotype occurred many times. The rearrangement joins TRBV20-1 to TRBJ2-3; 8 nucleotides match TRBD2. The V gene's germline CDR1 is DFQATT and CDR2 SNEGSKA (reference sequence). There are 14 residues in the CDR3. CDR3 nucleotides: TGCAGCGCTCTCGGAGCGGGGGGCACAGATACGCAGTATTTT. Its translation is CSALGAGGTDTQYF.

The J gene is TRBJ2-7, the V gene TRBV2; the match to TRBD2 covers 10 bases. Per germline, CDR1 SNHLY and CDR2 FYNNEI. Trimming removed 5 bases from V and 0 bases from J; junction bases left unmatched: 10. This CDR3 is built from 17 residues. CDR3 DNA: TGTGCCAGCAGTCCGTTTAGCGGGGGGTCCCTCTCCTACGAGCAGTACTTC. Residues: CASSPFSGGSLSYEQYF.

Regarding this clonotype: A read error may be the cause here, since a much bigger clone is one base away. The chain is built from TRBV28 and TRBJ1-4, with D possibly being TRBD1 (6 bases). Germline CDR1 MDHEN, CDR2 SYDVKM. CDR3 length equals 15 residues. DNA of the CDR3: TGTGCCAGCAGTCCCACGAGGGGGTGGAATGAAAAACTGCTTTTT. It is translated as CASSPTRGWNEKLLF.

This clonotype occurred a few times. This sequence joins TRBV19 and TRBJ2-2, with TRBD1 matching 8 bases. This CDR3 is built from 16 residues. J was trimmed by 1 base and V by 5 bases; bases with no gene match: 6. Germline CDR1 is LNHDA and CDR2 is SQIVND (reference sequence). CDR3 coding DNA: TGTGCCAGTAGTCGCGCCGGGACAGGGAACACCGGGGAGCTGTTTTTT. Its translation is CASSRAGTGNTGELFF.

This clonotype occurred many times. The rearrangement links TRBV28 to TRBJ2-3; D remains ambiguous. The CDR3 runs 15 residues. Germline lookup yields CDR1 MDHEN and CDR2 SYDVKM. Trimming cost V 5 bases and J 0 bases, with 12 bases left between them. This chain's CDR3 is CASSRSGSSTDTQYF. CDR3 DNA sequence: TGTGCCAGCAGTCGGTCGGGCAGTAGCACAGATACGCAGTATTTT.

This clonotype was recorded many times. V gene TRBV3-1 combines with J gene TRBJ2-2; no definite D call. The germline V gene encodes CDR1 LGHDT and CDR2 YNNKEL (reference sequence). V lost 4 bases to trimming and J lost 0 bases, with 6 bases between them. The CDR3 is 14 amino acids. The CDR3 region is CASSPTTNTGELFF. Here the CDR3 DNA reads TGTGCCAGCAGCCCCACCACGAACACCGGGGAGCTGTTTTTT.

This clonotype was seen many times. In DNA, the CDR3 is TGCAGTGCTAGAGATCGAGGCAGCGGGTTTAGGAACACTGAAGCTTTCTTT. Its protein is CSARDRGSGFRNTEAFF. This chain connects TRBV20-1 to TRBJ1-1; no clear D gene. The germline V gene encodes CDR1 DFQATT and CDR2 SNEGSKA (reference sequence). This CDR3 contains 17 residues. Between the trimmed V and J ends, which lost 0 bases and 1 base, there was a span of 18 bases.

V gene TRBV20-1 combines with J gene TRBJ2-5; TRBD2 aligns across 8 bases. V lost 8 bases, J lost 2 bases, and 1 base stayed unmatched. Germline V CDR1 and CDR2: DFQATT, SNEGSKA (reference sequence). This CDR3 has 11 residues. CDR3 loop: CSTGGQETQYF. Here the CDR3 DNA reads TGCAGTACGGGGGGGCAAGAGACCCAGTACTTC.

This chain uses TRBV11-2 with TRBJ2-7, with D perhaps matching TRBD1 or TRBD2 (6 bases each). Germline CDR1 is SGHAT and CDR2 is FQNNGV. The CDR3 is made up of 16 amino acids. Deletions cut 6 bases from V and 4 bases from J, with 22 bases between. Written as DNA, the CDR3 is TGTGCCAGCAGGATAGCGCAAGGGACGGGGGCTTACGAGCAGTACTTC. This gives the protein CASRIAQGTGAYEQYF. Variable domain in full (rest from reference TRBV11-2 and TRBJ2-7): EAGVAQSPRYKIIEKRQSVAFWCNPISGHATLYWYQQILGQGPKLLIQFQNNGVVDDSQLPKDRFSAERLKGVDSTLKIQPAKLEDSAVYLCASRIAQGTGAYEQYFGPGTRLTVT.

This clonotype came up many times. The V call is TRBV28, the J call TRBJ1-1; a weak D match, TRBD1 (6 bases). The V end lost 6 bases, the J end lost 7 bases, and 21 bases lay between the germline ends. The CDR3 length is 15 residues. Germline V gene sequence: CDR1 MDHEN, CDR2 SYDVKM. CDR3 amino acids: CASSLRGVGLNEAFF. In DNA form, the CDR3 reads TGTGCCAGCAGCCTTAGGGGGGTCGGGTTAAATGAAGCTTTCTTT.